This T cell receptor (beta chain) was sequenced in a study of shared clonotypes between healthy human individuals. Study background: Three plates were used per donor for CD4 naive, three for CD4 memory, two for CD8 naive and one for CD8 memory.

Germline lookup yields CDR1 SQVTM and CDR2 ANQGSEA. V was cut by 4 bases and J by 0 bases, with 16 bases left in between. The CDR3 consists of 16 residues. The method was immunoSEQ multiplex PCR; TCRdb's version includes in-frame clones alone and lacks a portion of them. The sample has some 2.3 million clones; approximately 95% are singletons. The specimen was naive CD4+ T cells from PBMCs. Subset meaning: CD45RA+ positively selected. This sequence was found in a man aged 18 to 30 in good health. Some clones in this sample may be carry-over from other donors' samples. The chain couples TRBV29-1 to TRBJ2-1, with D possibly being TRBD1 (6 bases). The CDR3: CSVGQAQAGSYNEQFF. In DNA form, the CDR3 reads TGCAGCGTTGGACAGGCCCAGGCGGGCTCCTACAATGAGCAGTTCTTC.